The 29 T cell receptor beta chains reported below all come from one sample, sequenced in a study of OX40 agonist ivuxolimab in advanced cancers. Assay used: immunoSEQ multiplex PCR; TCRdb lists only in-frame clones, some missing. The sample shows tens of thousands of clones, roughly 84% of them seen only once. The input for sequencing was CD4+ or CD8+ T cells sorted from blood, taken in a trial of the OX40 agonist ivuxolimab. Receptors were obtained from an adult with an advanced solid tumor such as melanoma, head and neck, liver or kidney cancer.

The V gene is TRBV5-6, the J gene TRBJ1-2, with 10 bases fitting TRBD1. Germline assignment: CDR1 SGHDT and CDR2 YYEEEE. The CDR3 runs to 14 residues. V was clipped by 2 bases and J by 9 bases; unmatched bases: 7. CDR3 amino acids: CASSLRTGGYSYTF. The CDR3 nucleotides are TGTGCCAGCAGCTTAAGGACAGGGGGTTATAGCTACACCTTC.

This sequence joins TRBV6-5 and TRBJ1-5, with TRBD1 matching over 7 bases. The ends lost 5 bases at V and 3 bases at J; junction bases unmatched: 7. Germline V lookup: CDR1 MNHEY, CDR2 SVGAGI. CDR3 length: 15 amino acids. The CDR3 DNA reads TGTGCCAGCAGTGTCTCGGGACAGAACAATCAGCCCCAGCATTTT. It encodes CASSVSGQNNQPQHF.

V gene TRBV28 combines with J gene TRBJ1-1; a possible D gene is TRBD1 (6 bases). V was clipped by 3 bases and J by 1 base, with 12 bases between them. The CDR3 loop spans 15 amino acids. Germline V gene lookup returns CDR1 MDHEN and CDR2 SYDVKM. The CDR3 DNA sequence: TGTGCCAGCAGTTTGAGGGGGATGGGGAACACTGAAGCTTTCTTT. As protein: CASSLRGMGNTEAFF.

This chain uses TRBV6-1 with TRBJ1-1, with a tentative D call TRBD1 (6 bases). Trimming stripped 6 bases from V and 4 bases from J, with 9 bases between. Germline CDR1 MNHNS, CDR2 SASEGT. The CDR3 totals 12 residues. The CDR3 sequence: CASRQGPTEAFF. The DNA of the CDR3 is TGTGCCAGCAGACAGGGTCCCACTGAAGCTTTCTTT.

The chain carries TRBV10-2 and TRBJ2-1; D perhaps matches TRBD1 (5 bases). CDR1 and CDR2 (germline): WSHSY, SAAADI. The CDR3 sequence is 14 residues long. Trimming took 3 bases from V and 4 from J, leaving 10 bases between them. CDR3 residues: CASSDFSGYNEQFF. DNA for the CDR3: TGCGCCAGCAGTGATTTTTCAGGGTACAATGAGCAGTTCTTC.

The gene calls are TRBV18 and TRBJ2-3; 7 nucleotides match TRBD2. V was pared by 1 base and J by 0 bases, with 4 bases of the junction left unmatched. The germline CDR1 and CDR2 sequences are KGHSH and LQKENI. This CDR3 is 16 amino acids long. CDR3 sequence reads: CASSPLRAGSTDTQYF. The CDR3 DNA follows: TGTGCCAGCTCACCACTTCGAGCGGGGAGCACAGATACGCAGTATTTT.

The J gene is TRBJ1-2, the V gene TRBV6-5; no clear D gene. The V gene's germline CDR1 is MNHEY and CDR2 SVGAGI. V lost 2 bases and J 2 bases, leaving 9 bases between the germline ends. There are 14 residues in the CDR3. The CDR3 nucleotides read TGTGCCAGCAGTTACAAGGGAGGGAACTATGGCTACACCTTC. Its protein is CASSYKGGNYGYTF.

The chain has TRBV13 and TRBJ1-2; D remains ambiguous. The CDR3 extends over 14 amino acids. V lost 0 bases and J 8 bases, leaving 13 bases between the germline ends. Germline CDR1 reads PRHDT; CDR2 reads FYEKMQ (reference sequence). The CDR3 here is CASSLGTEGWGYTF. CDR3 nucleotide sequence: TGTGCCAGCAGCTTAGGGACCGAAGGGTGGGGCTACACCTTC.

J is TRBJ1-2 and V is TRBV6-6; 7 nucleotides agree with TRBD1. The CDR3 has 14 residues. The germline V gene has CDR1 MNHNY and CDR2 SVGAGI (reference sequence). V lost 2 bases to trimming and J lost 3 bases; unmatched junction nucleotides: 3. The CDR3 nucleotides are TGTGCCAGCAGTTACGCTGGACAGGACTATGGCTACACCTTC. Amino acids: CASSYAGQDYGYTF.

V and J are TRBV6-1 and TRBJ1-1; D uncertain. Germline lookup yields CDR1 MNHNS and CDR2 SASEGT. CDR3 size: 14 residues. V was cut by 7 bases and J by 3 bases, with 15 bases left in between. CDR3 protein: CASTGTAPDTEAFF. The CDR3 region has the DNA TGTGCCAGCACGGGAACAGCGCCAGACACTGAAGCTTTCTTT.

The chain uses TRBV5-1 and TRBJ1-2, with TRBD1 matching 10 bases. J lost 7 bases, V lost 4 bases, and 7 bases had no gene match. The CDR3 totals 14 residues. In germline, CDR1 is SGHRS, CDR2 YFSETQ. The CDR3 region has the DNA TGCGCCAGCAGCGAGGGACAGGGGAAGGCTGGCTACACCTTC. It encodes CASSEGQGKAGYTF.

This clone has only a few counts. The chain combines TRBV5-1 with TRBJ1-2; TRBD1 matches at 11 bases. Germline CDR1 SGHRS, CDR2 YFSETQ. The CDR3 runs 17 residues. V trimming: 3 bases; J trimming: 5 bases; junction bases outside the gene matches: 12. In DNA form, the CDR3 reads TGCGCCAGCAGCTCCCCGTCTGGACAGGGGGCAGGGTATGGCTACACCTTC. It translates to CASSSPSGQGAGYGYTF.

This chain's CDR3 is CASIKGWAETQYF. CDR3 in DNA: TGTGCCAGTATAAAGGGATGGGCGGAGACCCAGTACTTC. The rearrangement uses TRBV7-8 and TRBJ2-5; the D is unclear. Germline V lookup: CDR1 SGHVS, CDR2 FQNEAQ. The CDR3 is made up of 13 amino acids. V gave up 9 bases and J gave up 5 bases, with 16 bases separating them. The full variable domain, with the rest looked up from reference TRBV7-8 and TRBJ2-5, is GAGVSQSPRYKVAKRGQDVALRCDPISGHVSLFWYQQALGQGPEFLTYFQNEAQLDKSGLPSDRFFAERPEGSVSTLKIQRTQQEDSAVYLCASIKGWAETQYFGPGTRLLVL.

The chain recombines TRBV29-1 with TRBJ1-5, with a weak D call TRBD1 (6 bases). Germline-derived CDR1 and CDR2 are SQVTM and ANQGSEA. Trimming took 6 bases from V and 6 from J, leaving 15 bases between them. The length of the CDR3 is 13 residues. Here the CDR3 reads CSVQQGGGQPQHF. CDR3 sequence (DNA): TGCAGCGTCCAACAGGGCGGAGGTCAGCCCCAGCATTTT.

V usage is TRBV6-5 and J usage is TRBJ1-2; TRBD1 is a possible D gene (5 bases). This CDR3 contains 15 residues. The germline V gene encodes CDR1 MNHEY and CDR2 SVGAGI. With 2 bases removed from V and 8 bases from J, the gap between germline ends came to 18 bases. CDR3 amino acids: CASSYAQGQLWGYTF. Written as DNA, the CDR3 is TGTGCCAGCAGTTACGCCCAGGGTCAGCTCTGGGGCTACACCTTC.

The rearrangement joins TRBV5-1 to TRBJ2-7; possible D gene TRBD2, 6 bases. With 0 bases removed from V and 0 bases from J, the gap between germline ends came to 10 bases. The CDR3 is 15 amino acids. The V gene's germline CDR1 is SGHRS and CDR2 YFSETQ. The CDR3 nucleotides are TGCGCCAGCAGCTTGGCGGCGGGGAGCTCCTACGAGCAGTACTTC. It yields the protein CASSLAAGSSYEQYF.

The chain carries TRBV11-3 and TRBJ2-7, with a weak D call TRBD1 (6 bases). Germline V gene lookup returns CDR1 SGHNT and CDR2 YENEEA. The CDR3 contains 15 residues. V was trimmed by 1 base and J by 2 bases, leaving 12 bases between them. The CDR3 DNA reads as TGTGCCAGCAGCTTAGGAACAGGGAGCACCTACGAGCAGTACTTC. It codes for CASSLGTGSTYEQYF.

This clone was counted a few times. The chain is built from TRBV7-2 and TRBJ2-2, with 8 bases matching TRBD2. This CDR3 comprises 15 residues. J gave up 6 bases and V 1 base, and 4 bases lay outside the gene matches. CDR1 and CDR2 (germline): SGHTA, FQGNSA. CDR3 sequence (DNA): TGTGCCAGCAGCTTAGAGGGACTAGTTTCCGGGGAGCTGTTTTTT. The encoded protein is CASSLEGLVSGELFF.

This chain joins TRBV11-2 and TRBJ2-7; possible D gene TRBD1, 6 bases. This CDR3 has 17 amino acids. Trimming pared 2 bases from V and 3 bases from J, leaving 20 bases between. Germline CDR1 and CDR2: SGHAT and FQNNGV. CDR3 sequence: CASSLSRDTHGLYEQYF. CDR3 nucleotide sequence: TGTGCCAGCAGCTTATCCCGGGACACCCACGGCCTCTACGAGCAGTACTTC.

V is TRBV28 and J is TRBJ2-7; D remains unclear. CDR1 is MDHEN, CDR2 SYDVKM, per germline. Trimming took 8 bases from V and 0 from J, leaving 5 bases between them. This CDR3 is built from 11 residues. CDR3 in DNA: TGTGCCAGCCTCAGCTCCTACGAGCAGTACTTC. This gives the protein CASLSSYEQYF.

Judged by abundance, this clone is medium-sized. V usage is TRBV5-6 and J usage is TRBJ2-3; D gene ambiguous. Trimming took 0 bases from V and 5 from J, leaving 1 base between them. CDR1 and CDR2 from the germline V gene are SGHDT and YYEEEE. The CDR3 consists of 11 residues. The CDR3 loop is CASSLGDTQYF. The CDR3 DNA reads TGTGCCAGCAGCTTGGGAGATACGCAGTATTTT. The full variable domain, in which reference TRBV5-6 and TRBJ2-3 provide the parts outside the CDR3, is DAGVTQSPTHLIKTRGQQVTLRCSPKSGHDTVSWYQQALGQGPQFIFQYYEEEERQRGNFPDRFSGHQFPNYSSELNVNALLLGDSALYLCASSLGDTQYFGPGTRLTVL.

The chain joins TRBV11-2 to TRBJ2-5; maybe TRBD2 (5 bases). Germline lookup yields CDR1 SGHAT and CDR2 FQNNGV. This CDR3 contains 15 residues. The V gene lost 6 bases and the J gene lost 5 bases, with 19 bases spanning the gap. The DNA for the CDR3 is TGTGCCAGCAGAGGGAGACGGTGGCTGGGGGAGACCCAGTACTTC. Translating gives CASRGRRWLGETQYF.

This clone was counted only a few times. CDR3 coding DNA: TGTGCCAGCAGTTCAGACAGGGGGCGGGTATATGGCTACACCTTC. Amino acids: CASSSDRGRVYGYTF. The chain uses TRBV6-5 and TRBJ1-2; TRBD1 matches 10 bases. V lost 4 bases and J lost 5; bases outside the gene matches: 7. Germline CDR1 reads MNHEY; CDR2 reads SVGAGI. The CDR3 length is 15 residues.

This sequence joins TRBV6-5 and TRBJ1-2; D unclear. Germline V lookup: CDR1 MNHEY, CDR2 SVGAGI. CDR3 length: 13 amino acids. V lost 5 bases and J 2 bases, leaving 9 bases between the germline ends. CDR3 DNA sequence: TGTGCCAGCAGTGAACGGCGGAACTATGGCTACACCTTC. Protein sequence: CASSERRNYGYTF.

The chain carries TRBV2 and TRBJ2-3, with 7 nucleotides matching TRBD1. V gave up 2 bases and J gave up 1 base; unmatched junction bases: 3. The CDR3 has 15 amino acids. Germline V lookup: CDR1 SNHLY, CDR2 FYNNEI. CDR3 loop: CASSERGTGTDTQYF. The CDR3 bases are TGTGCCAGCAGTGAAAGGGGGACAGGCACAGATACGCAGTATTTT.

This chain uses TRBV25-1 with TRBJ1-1; D is ambiguous. Per germline, CDR1 MGHDK and CDR2 SYGVNS. CDR3 length: 13 residues. V lost 6 bases and J 3 bases, leaving 11 bases between the germline ends. The CDR3 region has the DNA TGTGCCAGCAGCTATCGGGGAGACACTGAAGCTTTCTTT. Amino acid sequence: CASSYRGDTEAFF.

The gene calls are TRBV5-1 and TRBJ1-6; D unclear. The CDR3 consists of 14 residues. The ends were cut back, 4 bases at V and 5 bases at J, with 10 bases in the middle. Germline V gene lookup returns CDR1 SGHRS and CDR2 YFSETQ. In nucleotides, the CDR3 is TGCGCCAGCAGCCCGGGGAGTAATAATTCACCCCTCCACTTT. Protein: CASSPGSNNSPLHF.

The table lists this clone with a few counts. The J gene is TRBJ2-2, the V gene TRBV4-1; possibly TRBD1 for D (5 bases). Per germline, CDR1 MGHRA and CDR2 YSYEKL. The CDR3 has 14 amino acids. V lost 2 bases and J lost 7, with 11 bases in between. The CDR3 coding sequence is TGCGCCAGCAGCCAAAGACAGTCCGACGGGGAGCTGTTTTTT. It translates to CASSQRQSDGELFF.

This clone appeared a few times. The V and J genes are TRBV7-2 and TRBJ2-5; 9 bases align to TRBD2. Germline-derived CDR1 and CDR2 are SGHTA and FQGNSA. V lost 1 base and J lost 5; bases outside the gene matches: 8. This CDR3 has 16 residues. CDR3: CASSLEWRGGRETQYF. CDR3 DNA: TGTGCCAGCAGCTTAGAATGGCGGGGGGGCCGGGAGACCCAGTACTTC. Variable domain in full (rest from reference TRBV7-2 and TRBJ2-5): GAGVSQSPSNKVTEKGKDVELRCDPISGHTALYWYRQSLGQGLEFLIYFQGNSAPDKSGLPSDRFSAERTGGSVSTLTIQRTQQEDSAVYLCASSLEWRGGRETQYFGPGTRLLVL.